The T cell receptor (beta chain) under discussion was sequenced for a study of shared T cell receptors in the human thymus. Assay: immunoSEQ multiplex PCR; the TCRdb copy retains only in-frame clones and omits some. This sample yields roughly 68,000 clones, of which roughly 95% are seen a single time; less than 0.04% belongs to the top ten. Germline V gene lookup returns CDR1 MNHEY and CDR2 SVGAGI. Trimming removed 2 bases at V and 4 bases at J, with 12 bases between. The length of the CDR3 is 14 residues. The sample taken for sequencing was thymocytes. The sequence was obtained from a human donor. The V and J genes are TRBV6-5 and TRBJ2-7, with D hard to call. This chain's CDR3 is CASSYDNTNYEQYF. CDR3 in DNA: TGTGCCAGCAGTTACGACAACACAAATTACGAGCAGTACTTC.